This T cell receptor beta chain was identified during a study of molecular identifiers for immune sequencing clone quantification. Findings and caveats of the study: Detectable among some 950,000 naive cells, according to reports, was Jurkat TCR RNA spiked in from one cell.

Previously described methods and listed TCR primers produced bulk TCR libraries. MiXCR, applied by TCRdb to the PCR reads, yields one record per CDR3 protein. The table has approximately 670,000 distinct CDR3 sequences, just under 20% seen once. This clonotype was observed many times. The antigen remains undetermined. In the sort, naive CD8 T cells were defined as CD8+CD4-CCR7+CD45RA+. The V end was cut by 6 bases, the J end by 3 bases, with 9 bases between. The CDR3 covers 13 residues. V is TRBV12-3 or TRBV12-4 and J is TRBJ2-4; perhaps D is TRBD1 or TRBD2 (5 bases each). This TCR was recovered from a human donor in good health. Some libraries in this study had Jurkat cell RNA spiked in. Sequencing was done on a sample of naive CD8+ T cells from blood, with Jurkat cell RNA spiked in. Sample subset: FACS-sorted CD8+CD4-CCR7+CD45RA+ naive T cells. The CDR3 coding sequence is TGTGCCAGCAGCCTGGGGGACAAAAACATTCAGTACTTC. The encoded protein is CASSLGDKNIQYF.